This T cell receptor beta chain appears in the sequencing data of a study of blood T cells in healthy people across ages. Study-wide results and limits: Age advanced and TCR beta diversity per million T cells fell, roughly linearly. For the donors, CMV status was unknown and possibly confounded expanded clonotype changes.

Per germline, CDR1 SGHTA and CDR2 FQGNSA. The CDR3 loop spans 14 amino acids. Worth noting for this clonotype: No antigen is known for it. Compared with germline, one end of the junction differs, possibly owing to a read error.

A second roughly 7 to 12 cycle PCR used barcoded and J-beta primers. TCRdb called the 5' RACE reads again in MiXCR, with one record for every CDR3 protein. The table lists 550,000 to 750,000 distinct CDR3 sequences, around a fifth of them singletons, with roughly 3.6% in the top ten. The specimen sequenced was blood. The chain uses TRBV7-2 and TRBJ2-2; no reliable D call. This clonotype was obtained from a man in his 70s in good health. The CDR3 DNA is TGTGCCAGCACCTTACATGCGAACACCGGGGAGCTGTTTTTT. The encoded protein is CASTLHANTGELFF.